The 21 T cell receptor beta chains listed next were all sequenced from one sample in a study of cytotoxic CD8 clonotypes in ibrutinib-treated CLL. Some clones are missing from TCRdb's copy, which holds only in-frame ones; the method was immunoSEQ multiplex PCR. The sample includes about 68,000 clones, around 68% of them seen just once. The starting material was PBMCs, obtained after 12 months of ibrutinib treatment. These receptors all stem from a human donor with chronic lymphocytic leukemia.

This clone was counted ten times or more. CDR3 loop: CASGQLTEAFF. In DNA, the CDR3 is TGTGCCAGCGGGCAACTCACTGAAGCTTTCTTT. The V call is TRBV7-9, the J call TRBJ1-1; D gene uncertain. This CDR3 contains 11 residues. Looked up from germline, CDR1 is SEHNR and CDR2 is FQNEAQ (reference sequence). V shed 8 bases and J shed 4 bases, with 8 bases lying between them.

This clone occurred a few times. CDR3 nucleotides: TGTGCCACCGGCGACAGGGTTGATTCACCCCTCCACTTT. As protein: CATGDRVDSPLHF. The V gene is TRBV21-1, the J gene TRBJ1-6; whether TRBD1, the table's D call, matches the DNA was not checked. TRBV21-1 corresponds to a pseudogene. CDR3 size: 13 residues.

This sequence joins TRBV27 and TRBJ1-2, with TRBD1 as a possible D gene (5 bases). The CDR3 extends over 14 amino acids. V was pared by 6 bases and J by 8 bases, with 19 bases between. The germline CDR1 and CDR2 sequences are MNHEY and SMNVEV (reference sequence). The CDR3 nucleotides read TGTGCCAGCAGACTGCCCGGGGGAGCAGGGGGCTACACCTTC. Its protein is CASRLPGGAGGYTF.

The chain uses TRBV6-5 and TRBJ1-1; no definite D call. Germline CDR1 and CDR2: MNHEY and SVGAGI. CDR3 size: 13 residues. V lost 6 bases and J lost 6, with 14 bases in between. The CDR3 region is CASRREGGAEAFF. The CDR3 DNA sequence: TGTGCCAGCAGGAGAGAGGGTGGCGCTGAAGCTTTCTTT.

The V and J genes are TRBV7-3 and TRBJ2-3, with TRBD2 matching over 10 bases. Germline CDR1 and CDR2: SGHTA and FQGTGA. The CDR3 covers 16 residues. After removal of 5 bases from V and 4 bases from J, the junction contained 9 bases not matched to a gene. The CDR3 reads CASSPTLAGVADTQYF. CDR3 DNA: TGTGCCAGCAGCCCCACCCTAGCGGGGGTTGCAGATACGCAGTATTTT.

V gene TRBV19 combines with J gene TRBJ1-1; D uncertain. Germline assignment: CDR1 LNHDA and CDR2 SQIVND (reference sequence). Trimming took 5 bases from V and 5 from J, leaving 18 bases between them. The CDR3 is made up of 15 amino acids. CDR3 nucleotides: TGTGCCAGTAGTGCCGCGACTCATTTCGGGACTGAAGCTTTCTTT. Residues: CASSAATHFGTEAFF. The variable domain in full, completed from reference TRBV19 and TRBJ1-1, reads DGGITQSPKYLFRKEGQNVTLSCEQNLNHDAMYWYRQDPGQGLRLIYYSQIVNDFQKGDIAEGYSVSREKKESFPLTVTSAQKNPTAFYLCASSAATHFGTEAFFGQGTRLTVV.

This clone was found a few times. The rearrangement joins TRBV7-3 to TRBJ1-2; 9 bases are a match to TRBD1. The V gene's germline CDR1 is SGHTA and CDR2 FQGTGA. V lost 4 bases, J lost 6 bases, and 3 bases stayed unmatched. The CDR3 length is 13 residues. The CDR3 here is CASSSGQGNGYTF. CDR3 DNA sequence: TGTGCCAGCAGCTCGGGACAGGGAAATGGCTACACCTTC.

This chain connects TRBV5-1 to TRBJ2-7, with D perhaps matching TRBD2 (7 bases). This CDR3 has 16 residues. The germline V gene has CDR1 SGHRS and CDR2 YFSETQ. Trimming stripped 1 base from V and 0 bases from J, with 14 bases between. The CDR3 loop is CASSLRRGPSSYEQYF. As DNA, the CDR3 is TGCGCCAGCAGCTTGAGGCGGGGGCCTAGCTCCTACGAGCAGTACTTC.

V gene TRBV6-1 combines with J gene TRBJ1-1; D possibly corresponds to TRBD1 (5 bases). V was shortened by 4 bases and J by 1 base, with 13 bases between the two germline ends. Germline values: CDR1 MNHNS, CDR2 SASEGT. The CDR3 spans 15 residues. The CDR3 DNA reads TGTGCCAGCAGTGCGCCGGGACTTTCGAACACTGAAGCTTTCTTT. Translating it yields CASSAPGLSNTEAFF.

This clone was seen a few times. The chain joins TRBV6-5 to TRBJ1-2; no clear D gene. Germline V gene sequence: CDR1 MNHEY, CDR2 SVGAGI. The germline V and J ends were trimmed by 2 bases and 5 bases, with 12 bases remaining between them. The CDR3 loop spans 14 amino acids. The CDR3 DNA sequence: TGTGCCAGCAGTTACACCGACGACACGTATGGCTACACCTTC. Protein product: CASSYTDDTYGYTF.

This clone was detected only a few times. The chain combines TRBV5-1 with TRBJ1-1; no firm D call. This CDR3 has 11 amino acids. From germline, CDR1 is SGHRS and CDR2 YFSETQ. Trimming stripped 4 bases from V and 2 bases from J, with 3 bases between. The CDR3 spells CASSLNTEAFF. The CDR3 coding sequence is TGCGCCAGCAGCCTAAACACTGAAGCTTTCTTT.

This clone was detected many times. V gene TRBV7-8 combines with J gene TRBJ2-7; the match to TRBD1 covers 8 bases. The ends lost 5 bases at V and 2 bases at J; junction bases unmatched: 8. Germline values: CDR1 SGHVS, CDR2 FQNEAQ. CDR3 size: 15 residues. The CDR3: CASSPPRTGPYEQYF. The CDR3 region has the DNA TGTGCCAGCAGCCCGCCCCGGACAGGGCCCTACGAGCAGTACTTC.

The rearrangement joins TRBV28 to TRBJ1-5; D is possibly TRBD1 (5 bases). The V and J ends lost 6 bases and 4 bases respectively, with 10 bases between them. From germline, CDR1 is MDHEN and CDR2 SYDVKM. The CDR3 is 13 residues long. The CDR3 DNA reads as TGTGCCAGCAGAGAGAGACAGAATCAGCCCCAGCATTTT. It codes for CASRERQNQPQHF.

The chain is built from TRBV5-1 and TRBJ2-7; 11 nucleotides agree with TRBD1. J gave up 5 bases and V 7 bases, and 8 bases lay outside the gene matches. This CDR3 has 14 residues. Germline V lookup: CDR1 SGHRS, CDR2 YFSETQ. CDR3 DNA: TGCGCCAGCGGTAGGACAGGGGGCCACCACGAGCAGTACTTC. This sequence encodes CASGRTGGHHEQYF.

The V call is TRBV6-5, the J call TRBJ2-1, with D possibly TRBD2 on 7 matching bases. V gave up 5 bases and J gave up 9 bases, with 8 bases separating them. This CDR3 is built from 11 residues. The germline V gene has CDR1 MNHEY and CDR2 SVGAGI. CDR3 bases: TGTGCCAGCAGTAGGGGGGGTGAGCAGTTCTTC. This encodes CASSRGGEQFF.

V and J are TRBV4-1 and TRBJ1-2; D is undetermined. The CDR3 covers 12 residues. Germline CDR1 MGHRA, CDR2 YSYEKL. Trimming took off 0 bases at V and 1 base at J, with 0 bases between the two ends. The CDR3 loop reads CASSQDNYGYTF. CDR3 nucleotide sequence: TGCGCCAGCAGCCAAGATAACTATGGCTACACCTTC.

The chain is built from TRBV7-3 and TRBJ1-1; D might be TRBD1 (6 bases). The V and J ends lost 5 bases and 4 bases respectively, with 14 bases between them. This CDR3 is built from 14 residues. Germline V gene data show CDR1 as SGHTA and CDR2 as FQGTGA. The CDR3 spells CASSQQGFGTEAFF. The DNA of the CDR3 is TGTGCCAGCAGCCAACAGGGTTTCGGCACTGAAGCTTTCTTT.

V and J are TRBV6-1 and TRBJ1-2; 7 bases align to TRBD1. CDR3 size: 16 residues. CDR1 and CDR2 from the germline V gene are MNHNS and SASEGT. V shed 1 base and J 8 bases; nucleotides not matched to a gene: 13. The CDR3 spells CASSEDGDRFFYGYTF. CDR3 DNA: TGTGCCAGCAGTGAAGATGGGGACAGATTTTTCTACGGCTACACCTTC.

The chain has TRBV10-3 and TRBJ2-3; the D is unclear. This CDR3 has 15 residues. Per the germline V gene, CDR1 is ENHRY and CDR2 is SYGVKD. V shed 9 bases and J shed 0 bases, with 16 bases lying between them. CDR3 in amino acids: CAISPRFTSTDTQYF. CDR3 bases: TGTGCCATATCCCCCCGCTTCACTAGCACAGATACGCAGTATTTT.

V is TRBV18 and J is TRBJ1-4, with D possibly being TRBD1 (6 bases). The CDR3 loop spans 11 amino acids. V dropped 3 bases and J dropped 12 bases, with 8 bases sitting between them. Germline V gene sequence: CDR1 KGHSH, CDR2 LQKENI. CDR3 region: CASSPGGELFF. Here the CDR3 DNA reads TGTGCCAGCTCACCCGGGGGCGAACTGTTTTTT.

The chain uses TRBV5-1 and TRBJ1-5; TRBD1 matches at 7 bases. The CDR3 length is 14 residues. The V and J ends lost 4 bases and 5 bases, in that order; junction bases with no gene match: 6. The germline CDR1 and CDR2 sequences are SGHRS and YFSETQ. CDR3 region: CASSPDRSDQPQHF. The CDR3, as DNA: TGCGCCAGCAGCCCGGACAGGTCTGATCAGCCCCAGCATTTT.